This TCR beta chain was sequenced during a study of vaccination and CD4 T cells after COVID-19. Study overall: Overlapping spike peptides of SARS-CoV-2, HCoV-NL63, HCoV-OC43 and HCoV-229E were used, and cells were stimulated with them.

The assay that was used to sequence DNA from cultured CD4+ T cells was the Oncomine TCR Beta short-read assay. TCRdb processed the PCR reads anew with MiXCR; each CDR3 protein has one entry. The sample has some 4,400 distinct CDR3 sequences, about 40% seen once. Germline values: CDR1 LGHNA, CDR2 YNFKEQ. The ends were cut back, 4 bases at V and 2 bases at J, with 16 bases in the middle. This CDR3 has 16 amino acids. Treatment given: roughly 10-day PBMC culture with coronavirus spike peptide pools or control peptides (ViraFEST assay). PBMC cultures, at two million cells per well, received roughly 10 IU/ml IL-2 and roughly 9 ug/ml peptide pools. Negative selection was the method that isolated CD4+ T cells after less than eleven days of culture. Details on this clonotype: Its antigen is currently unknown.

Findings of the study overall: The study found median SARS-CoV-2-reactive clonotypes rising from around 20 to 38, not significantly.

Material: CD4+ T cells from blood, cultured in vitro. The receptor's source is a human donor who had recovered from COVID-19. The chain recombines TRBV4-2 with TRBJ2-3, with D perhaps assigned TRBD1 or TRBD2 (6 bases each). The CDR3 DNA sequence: TGTGCCAGCAGCCGCGAATGGGGGGCCCCCACAGATACGCAGTATTTT. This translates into CASSREWGAPTDTQYF.